The rows below give T cell receptor beta chains drawn from one sample of a study of blood T cells in healthy people across ages. TCRdb ran MiXCR on the 5' RACE reads and lists one entry per CDR3 protein. The sample consists of roughly 930,000 distinct CDR3 sequences, approximately 49% of them appearing once. Sequenced material: blood. The receptors originated from a man in his thirties or forties in good health. Each CDR3 is given with its conserved first and last residue. The order of the fields is clone size, D gene, V gene, J gene, CDR3 DNA, CDR3 protein. D genes are given only for firm matches. Rows give clone size only sometimes, using once, few, many, or a class for an expanded clone.

clone_size: large; d_call: TRBD1; v_call: TRBV10-2; j_call: TRBJ2-7; cdr3_nt: TGCGCCAGCAGTGATTCGGGACAGGGTTACGAGCAGTACTTC; cdr3_aa: CASSDSGQGYEQYF
clone_size: -; d_call: -; v_call: TRBV27; j_call: TRBJ1-6; cdr3_nt: TGTGCCAGCAGGTCAACAGGAAGGGGCCTCAGAGGACCCCTCCACTTT; cdr3_aa: CASRSTGRGLRGPLHF
clone_size: -; d_call: TRBD1; v_call: TRBV6-2/TRBV6-3; j_call: TRBJ2-1; cdr3_nt: TGTGCCAGCAGTTTCTTACAGGGGATAGGGAATGAGCAGTTCTTC; cdr3_aa: CASSFLQGIGNEQFF
clone_size: few; d_call: -; v_call: TRBV12-3/TRBV12-4; j_call: TRBJ2-5; cdr3_nt: TGTGCCAGCCAGCAAAATGTTGGGGAGACCCAGTACTTC; cdr3_aa: CASQQNVGETQYF
clone_size: few; d_call: TRBD1; v_call: TRBV20-1; j_call: TRBJ2-1; cdr3_nt: TGCAGTGCTAGCCCGACAGGGCTGGACTACAATGAGCAGTTCTTC; cdr3_aa: CSASPTGLDYNEQFF
clone_size: few; d_call: TRBD1; v_call: TRBV20-1; j_call: TRBJ2-7; cdr3_nt: TGCAGTGCTAGAGCGGGACAGCCCTACGAGCAGTACTTC; cdr3_aa: CSARAGQPYEQYF
clone_size: -; d_call: -; v_call: TRBV27; j_call: TRBJ1-2; cdr3_nt: TGTGCCAGCAGTGGGCGTCTCCGGGACACCAAGTTTAATGGCTACACCTTC; cdr3_aa: CASSGRLRDTKFNGYTF
clone_size: -; d_call: -; v_call: TRBV7-2; j_call: TRBJ1-5; cdr3_nt: TGTGCCAGCAGCTTAGATATAGGGGCGGCTGATCAGCCCCAGCATTTT; cdr3_aa: CASSLDIGAADQPQHF
clone_size: -; d_call: -; v_call: TRBV6-5; j_call: TRBJ1-2; cdr3_nt: TGTGCCAGCAGTACGGGATTTAACCCTACGTTTAGGGGCTACACCTTC; cdr3_aa: CASSTGFNPTFRGYTF
clone_size: -; d_call: -; v_call: TRBV18; j_call: TRBJ2-5; cdr3_nt: TGTGCCAGCTCACCACCGACAGGCAATCGGGTTGCCCAGTACTTC; cdr3_aa: CASSPPTGNRVAQYF
clone_size: few; d_call: -; v_call: TRBV28; j_call: TRBJ1-2; cdr3_nt: TGTGCCAGCAGTCCCGACAGTCCCAGCTATGGCTACACCTTC; cdr3_aa: CASSPDSPSYGYTF
clone_size: -; d_call: -; v_call: TRBV7-2; j_call: TRBJ2-7; cdr3_nt: TGTGCCAGCAGCTTAGCGCGGGATAACGAGCAGTACTTC; cdr3_aa: CASSLARDNEQYF
clone_size: few; d_call: TRBD1; v_call: TRBV29-1; j_call: TRBJ2-2; cdr3_nt: TGCAGCGTTGACGACAGGGCGCGAGGGGAGCTGTTTTTT; cdr3_aa: CSVDDRARGELFF
clone_size: -; d_call: -; v_call: TRBV2; j_call: TRBJ2-7; cdr3_nt: TGTGCCAGCAGCGACCCGGGCAGAGGATACGAGCAGTACTTC; cdr3_aa: CASSDPGRGYEQYF
clone_size: -; d_call: -; v_call: TRBV5-1; j_call: TRBJ2-7; cdr3_nt: TGCGCCAGCAGCTTGGACGGCGGCGTCTACTACGAGCAGTACTTC; cdr3_aa: CASSLDGGVYYEQYF
clone_size: -; d_call: -; v_call: TRBV28; j_call: TRBJ2-7; cdr3_nt: TGTGCCAGCAGCTCCTCGGGGGGCGAATCTTACGAGCAGTACTTC; cdr3_aa: CASSSSGGESYEQYF
clone_size: -; d_call: -; v_call: TRBV6-1; j_call: TRBJ2-3; cdr3_nt: TGTGCCAGCAGTGCGGCAGGTACGCAGTATTTT; cdr3_aa: CASSAAGTQYF
clone_size: -; d_call: TRBD1; v_call: TRBV4-2; j_call: TRBJ2-3; cdr3_nt: TGTGCCAGCAGCCAGAAGACAGGGTTCACAGATACGCAGTATTTT; cdr3_aa: CASSQKTGFTDTQYF
clone_size: many; d_call: -; v_call: TRBV2; j_call: TRBJ1-1; cdr3_nt: TGTGCCAGCAGTGAATCCCCGAACACTGAAGCTTTCTTT; cdr3_aa: CASSESPNTEAFF
clone_size: -; d_call: -; v_call: TRBV2; j_call: TRBJ1-1; cdr3_nt: TGTGCCAGCAGTGAGAGCACTGAAGCTTTCTTT; cdr3_aa: CASSESTEAFF
clone_size: -; d_call: -; v_call: TRBV3-1; j_call: TRBJ2-5; cdr3_nt: TGTGCCAGCAGCCAAGCACAGGGGCGGGGTGGGGAGACCCAGTACTTC; cdr3_aa: CASSQAQGRGGETQYF
clone_size: few; d_call: TRBD1; v_call: TRBV7-2; j_call: TRBJ2-1; cdr3_nt: TGTGCCAGCACCGGGACAGGGGAATTGGGTGAGCAGTTCTTC; cdr3_aa: CASTGTGELGEQFF
clone_size: -; d_call: -; v_call: TRBV7-9; j_call: TRBJ2-5; cdr3_nt: TGTGCCAGCAGCCCCCGCCTCAAACAAGAGACCCAGTACTTC; cdr3_aa: CASSPRLKQETQYF
clone_size: many; d_call: TRBD1; v_call: TRBV20-1; j_call: TRBJ1-5; cdr3_nt: TGCAGTGCTACCCGAGGACAGGGCAATCAGCCCCAGCATTTT; cdr3_aa: CSATRGQGNQPQHF
clone_size: -; d_call: -; v_call: TRBV9; j_call: TRBJ1-6; cdr3_nt: TGTGCCAGCAGCGTTGGGGGGGAGGATTCACCCCTCCACTTT; cdr3_aa: CASSVGGEDSPLHF
clone_size: -; d_call: -; v_call: TRBV29-1; j_call: TRBJ2-7; cdr3_nt: TGCAGCGTTGAGGGAGGAATGGCGACAGGAAACTACGAGCAGTACTTC; cdr3_aa: CSVEGGMATGNYEQYF
clone_size: -; d_call: -; v_call: TRBV10-3; j_call: TRBJ2-1; cdr3_nt: TGTGCCATCAGTGCTACGGAGTCCCTAGCCTACAATGAGCAGTTCTTC; cdr3_aa: CAISATESLAYNEQFF
clone_size: -; d_call: TRBD1; v_call: TRBV6-1; j_call: TRBJ2-3; cdr3_nt: TGTGCCAGCAGTGAGTGGGGGTCGGGACAGGGAATGAATACGCAGTATTTT; cdr3_aa: CASSEWGSGQGMNTQYF
clone_size: few; d_call: -; v_call: TRBV10-3; j_call: TRBJ2-7; cdr3_nt: TGTGCCATCAGTGAGTCCGGACTGTACGAGCAGTACTTC; cdr3_aa: CAISESGLYEQYF
clone_size: -; d_call: -; v_call: TRBV20-1; j_call: TRBJ2-7; cdr3_nt: TGCAGTGCCGGGAGGAACAGGGTAACCTACGAGCAGTACTTC; cdr3_aa: CSAGRNRVTYEQYF
clone_size: -; d_call: -; v_call: TRBV6-5; j_call: TRBJ2-7; cdr3_nt: TGTGCCAGCGGGTATGACGAGCAGTACTTC; cdr3_aa: CASGYDEQYF
clone_size: -; d_call: -; v_call: TRBV20-1; j_call: TRBJ2-1; cdr3_nt: TGCAGTGCTAGTCGGTCGGGTATTGAGCAGTTCTTC; cdr3_aa: CSASRSGIEQFF
clone_size: -; d_call: -; v_call: TRBV12-3/TRBV12-4; j_call: TRBJ2-3; cdr3_nt: TGTGCCAGCAGTTTCAGGGCCAGAACAGATATGCAGTATTTT; cdr3_aa: CASSFRARTDMQYF
clone_size: few; d_call: -; v_call: TRBV15; j_call: TRBJ2-3; cdr3_nt: TGTGCCACCCGGGGAGACACCGCAGATACGCAGTATTTT; cdr3_aa: CATRGDTADTQYF
clone_size: -; d_call: TRBD1; v_call: TRBV27; j_call: TRBJ2-7; cdr3_nt: TGTGCCACTATGACAGGGGTCTCCTACGAGCAGTACTTC; cdr3_aa: CATMTGVSYEQYF
clone_size: -; d_call: -; v_call: TRBV5-1; j_call: TRBJ1-1; cdr3_nt: TGCGCCAGCAGTGACGGACGGGATGCCACTGAAGCTTTCTTT; cdr3_aa: CASSDGRDATEAFF
clone_size: -; d_call: -; v_call: TRBV6-2/TRBV6-3; j_call: TRBJ1-6; cdr3_nt: TGTGCCAGCAGTTACGTCCAGGGGCGTTCACCCCTCCACTTT; cdr3_aa: CASSYVQGRSPLHF
clone_size: few; d_call: -; v_call: TRBV5-1; j_call: TRBJ2-1; cdr3_nt: TGCGCCAGCAGCTCCGGGAGTCACGATGAGCAGTTCTTC; cdr3_aa: CASSSGSHDEQFF
clone_size: -; d_call: -; v_call: TRBV5-1; j_call: TRBJ1-5; cdr3_nt: TGCGCCAGCAGCTTGGGGGGCGGCCCAAATCAGCCCCAGCATTTT; cdr3_aa: CASSLGGGPNQPQHF
clone_size: -; d_call: TRBD2; v_call: TRBV7-9; j_call: TRBJ2-7; cdr3_nt: TGTGCCAGCAGCCTACGGGAGGACGAGCAGTACTTC; cdr3_aa: CASSLREDEQYF
clone_size: -; d_call: TRBD2; v_call: TRBV9; j_call: TRBJ2-1; cdr3_nt: TGTGCCAGCAGCGCTGCTTTAGGGCGGGGGGGCGTTGAGCAGTTCTTC; cdr3_aa: CASSAALGRGGVEQFF
clone_size: -; d_call: TRBD2; v_call: TRBV5-1; j_call: TRBJ2-1; cdr3_nt: TGCGCCAGCAGCCCCGGGCGGACTAGCGCGGACAATGAGCAGTTCTTC; cdr3_aa: CASSPGRTSADNEQFF
clone_size: -; d_call: -; v_call: TRBV6-5; j_call: TRBJ1-2; cdr3_nt: TGTGCCAGCAGTGACTCTTACGAGAACTATGGCTACACCTTC; cdr3_aa: CASSDSYENYGYTF
clone_size: few; d_call: TRBD2; v_call: TRBV5-1; j_call: TRBJ2-7; cdr3_nt: TGCGCCAGCGCCCCCGAAGCGGGGGCCGCCTACGAGCAGTACTTC; cdr3_aa: CASAPEAGAAYEQYF
clone_size: few; d_call: -; v_call: TRBV29-1; j_call: TRBJ2-1; cdr3_nt: TGCAGCGTTTCGGAATGGGACGGGGACAATGAGCAGTTCTTC; cdr3_aa: CSVSEWDGDNEQFF
clone_size: few; d_call: -; v_call: TRBV10-3; j_call: TRBJ2-1; cdr3_nt: TGTGCCATCAGTGAGCCCGACAGTCTTTACAATGAGCAGTTCTTC; cdr3_aa: CAISEPDSLYNEQFF
clone_size: -; d_call: TRBD1; v_call: TRBV18; j_call: TRBJ1-1; cdr3_nt: TGTGCCAGCTCGGAGGACAGGCCGCCACCCCGGAACACTGAAGCTTTCTTT; cdr3_aa: CASSEDRPPPRNTEAFF
clone_size: -; d_call: -; v_call: TRBV28; j_call: TRBJ2-3; cdr3_nt: TGTGCCAGCAGTCCCCCTTGGACGTCGAGGGCCACAGGTACGCAGTATTTT; cdr3_aa: CASSPPWTSRATGTQYF
clone_size: -; d_call: -; v_call: TRBV11-2; j_call: TRBJ2-1; cdr3_nt: TGTGCCAGCAGCTCCCCCCAGGGATTTGAGCAGTTCTTC; cdr3_aa: CASSSPQGFEQFF
clone_size: -; d_call: -; v_call: TRBV6-1; j_call: TRBJ2-6; cdr3_nt: TGTGCCAGCAGTGAAGCGCTTATCTCTGGGGCCAACGTCCTGACTTTC; cdr3_aa: CASSEALISGANVLTF
clone_size: -; d_call: -; v_call: TRBV3-1; j_call: TRBJ1-1; cdr3_nt: TGTGCCAGTCGGGGGGCTACTGTGAACACTGAAGCTTTCTTT; cdr3_aa: CASRGATVNTEAFF
clone_size: few; d_call: -; v_call: TRBV6-1; j_call: TRBJ1-1; cdr3_nt: TGTGCCAGCAGTCCTTGGGGGAACACTGAAGCTTTCTTT; cdr3_aa: CASSPWGNTEAFF
clone_size: once; d_call: TRBD1; v_call: TRBV3-1; j_call: TRBJ1-6; cdr3_nt: TGTGCCAGCAGCCAAGGGCAGGGGGCACAGAATTCACCCCTCCACTTT; cdr3_aa: CASSQGQGAQNSPLHF